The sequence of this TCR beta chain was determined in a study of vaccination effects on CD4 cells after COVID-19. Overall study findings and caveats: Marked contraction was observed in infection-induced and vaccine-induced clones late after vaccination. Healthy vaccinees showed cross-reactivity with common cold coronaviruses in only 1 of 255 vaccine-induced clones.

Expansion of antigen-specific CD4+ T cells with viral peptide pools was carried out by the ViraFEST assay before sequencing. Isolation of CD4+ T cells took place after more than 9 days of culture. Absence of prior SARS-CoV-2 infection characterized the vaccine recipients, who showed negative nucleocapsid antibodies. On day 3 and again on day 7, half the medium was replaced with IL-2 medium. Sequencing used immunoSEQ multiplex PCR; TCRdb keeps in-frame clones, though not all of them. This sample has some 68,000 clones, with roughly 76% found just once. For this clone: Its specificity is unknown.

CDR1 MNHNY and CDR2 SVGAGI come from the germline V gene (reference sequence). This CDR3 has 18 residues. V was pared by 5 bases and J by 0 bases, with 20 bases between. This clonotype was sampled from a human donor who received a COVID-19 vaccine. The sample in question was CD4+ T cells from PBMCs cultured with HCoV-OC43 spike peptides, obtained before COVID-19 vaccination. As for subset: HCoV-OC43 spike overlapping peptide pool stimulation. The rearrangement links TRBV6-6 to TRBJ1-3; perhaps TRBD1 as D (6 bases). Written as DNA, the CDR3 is TGTGCCAGCAGTCCGCCTACGACAGGAGCCAGCTCTGGAAACACCATATATTTT. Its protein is CASSPPTTGASSGNTIYF.